The present entry profiles one T cell receptor beta chain with its context. The sample's time point: cycle 4 day 1 (C4D1), after less than 7 weeks of nivolumab. Each patient relapsed following autologous stem cell transplantation, and prior brentuximab vedotin exposure differed. Measured with immunoSEQ multiplex PCR; TCRdb has only the in-frame clones, and not every one. The sample consists of some 58,000 clones, around 90% of them appearing once. The data stem from a study of PD-1 blockade in classical Hodgkin lymphoma. The V gene lost 5 bases and the J gene lost 4 bases, with 6 bases spanning the gap. Germline values: CDR1 SGHAT, CDR2 FQNNGV. This CDR3 has 11 residues.

The specimen comprised peripheral blood mononuclear cells (PBMCs), sampled before the fourth cycle of nivolumab. The V gene is TRBV11-2, the J gene TRBJ2-7, with unresolved D. This sequence originates from a human donor with classical Hodgkin lymphoma. CDR3 loop: CASSDVYEQYF. The DNA for the CDR3 is TGTGCCAGCAGCGACGTATACGAGCAGTACTTC. The variable domain in full, completed from reference TRBV11-2 and TRBJ2-7, reads EAGVAQSPRYKIIEKRQSVAFWCNPISGHATLYWYQQILGQGPKLLIQFQNNGVVDDSQLPKDRFSAERLKGVDSTLKIQPAKLEDSAVYLCASSDVYEQYFGPGTRLTVT.